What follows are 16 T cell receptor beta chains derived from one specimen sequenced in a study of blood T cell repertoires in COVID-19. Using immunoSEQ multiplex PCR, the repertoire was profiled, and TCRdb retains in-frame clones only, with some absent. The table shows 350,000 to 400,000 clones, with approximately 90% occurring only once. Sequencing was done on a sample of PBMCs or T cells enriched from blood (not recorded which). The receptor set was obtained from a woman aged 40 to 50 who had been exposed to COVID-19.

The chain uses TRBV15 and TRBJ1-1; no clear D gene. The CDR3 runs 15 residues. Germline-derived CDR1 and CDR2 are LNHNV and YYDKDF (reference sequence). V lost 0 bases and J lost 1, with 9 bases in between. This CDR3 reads CATSRDLRGNTEAFF. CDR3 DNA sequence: TGTGCCACCAGCAGAGATCTTCGAGGGAACACTGAAGCTTTCTTT.

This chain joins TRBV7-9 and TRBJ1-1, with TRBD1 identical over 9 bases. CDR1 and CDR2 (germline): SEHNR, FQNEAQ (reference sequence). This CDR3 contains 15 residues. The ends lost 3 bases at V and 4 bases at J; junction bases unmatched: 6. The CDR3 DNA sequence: TGTGCCAGCAGCTTGGGGGACAGGGACAGCACTGAAGCTTTCTTT. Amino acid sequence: CASSLGDRDSTEAFF.

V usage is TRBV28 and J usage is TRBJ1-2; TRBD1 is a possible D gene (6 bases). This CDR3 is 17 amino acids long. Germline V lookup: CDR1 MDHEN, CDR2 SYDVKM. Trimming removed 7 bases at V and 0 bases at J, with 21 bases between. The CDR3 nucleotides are TGTGCCAGCACCATCCGGACACAGGGCCAAGCTAACTATGGCTACACCTTC. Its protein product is CASTIRTQGQANYGYTF.

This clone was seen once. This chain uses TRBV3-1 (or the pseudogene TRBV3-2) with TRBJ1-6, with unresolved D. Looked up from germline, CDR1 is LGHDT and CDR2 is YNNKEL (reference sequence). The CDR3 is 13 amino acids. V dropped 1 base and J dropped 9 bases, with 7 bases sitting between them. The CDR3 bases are TGTGCCAGCAGCCAAGTCGAGGGTTCACCCCTCCACTTT. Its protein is CASSQVEGSPLHF.

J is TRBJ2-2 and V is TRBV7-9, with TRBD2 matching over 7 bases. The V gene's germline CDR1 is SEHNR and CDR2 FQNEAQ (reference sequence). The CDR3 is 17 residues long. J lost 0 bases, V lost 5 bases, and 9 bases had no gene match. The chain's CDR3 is CASSDATRGTNTGELFF. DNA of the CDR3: TGTGCCAGCAGCGACGCAACGCGGGGGACGAACACCGGGGAGCTGTTTTTT.

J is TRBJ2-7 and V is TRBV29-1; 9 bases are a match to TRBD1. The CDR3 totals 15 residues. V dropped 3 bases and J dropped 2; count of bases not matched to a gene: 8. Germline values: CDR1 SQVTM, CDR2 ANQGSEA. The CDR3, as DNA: TGCAGCGTTGAGCTTATGGACAGGGGCCCCTACGAGCAGTACTTC. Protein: CSVELMDRGPYEQYF.

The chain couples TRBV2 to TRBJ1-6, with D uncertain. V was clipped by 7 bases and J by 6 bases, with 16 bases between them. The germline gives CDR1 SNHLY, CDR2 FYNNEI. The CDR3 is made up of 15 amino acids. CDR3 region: CASIPRGVPNSPLHF. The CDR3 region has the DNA TGTGCCAGCATACCGCGCGGGGTACCTAATTCACCCCTCCACTTT.

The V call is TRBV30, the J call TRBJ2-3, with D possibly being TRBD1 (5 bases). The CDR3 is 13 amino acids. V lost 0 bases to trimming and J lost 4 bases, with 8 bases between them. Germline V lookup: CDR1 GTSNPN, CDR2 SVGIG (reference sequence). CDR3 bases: TGTGCCTGGAGTGTCAGGGTCCCAGATACGCAGTATTTT. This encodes CAWSVRVPDTQYF.

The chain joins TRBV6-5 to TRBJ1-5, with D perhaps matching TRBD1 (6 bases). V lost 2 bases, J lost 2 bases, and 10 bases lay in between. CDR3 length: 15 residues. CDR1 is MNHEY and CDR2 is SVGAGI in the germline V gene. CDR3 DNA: TGTGCCAGCAGTTACGCCCCAGGGGGCAATCAGCCCCAGCATTTT. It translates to CASSYAPGGNQPQHF.

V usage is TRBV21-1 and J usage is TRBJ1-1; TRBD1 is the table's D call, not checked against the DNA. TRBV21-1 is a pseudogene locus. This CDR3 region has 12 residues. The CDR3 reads CASSKAGREAFF. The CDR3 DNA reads TGTGCCAGCAGCAAAGCCGGCAGGGAAGCTTTCTTT.

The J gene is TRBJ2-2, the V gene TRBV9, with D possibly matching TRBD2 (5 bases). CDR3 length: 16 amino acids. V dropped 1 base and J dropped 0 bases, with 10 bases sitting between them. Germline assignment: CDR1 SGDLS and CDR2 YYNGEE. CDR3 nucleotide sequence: TGTGCCAGCAGCGTACGAGGGAACGCGAACACCGGGGAGCTGTTTTTT. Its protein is CASSVRGNANTGELFF.

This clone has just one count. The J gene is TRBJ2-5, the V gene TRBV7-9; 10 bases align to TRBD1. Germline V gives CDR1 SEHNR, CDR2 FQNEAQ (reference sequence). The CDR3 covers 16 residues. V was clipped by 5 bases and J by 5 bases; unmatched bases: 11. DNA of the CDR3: TGTGCCAGCAGCGGCCCCCCGGGACAGGGGTTTGAGACCCAGTACTTC. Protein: CASSGPPGQGFETQYF.

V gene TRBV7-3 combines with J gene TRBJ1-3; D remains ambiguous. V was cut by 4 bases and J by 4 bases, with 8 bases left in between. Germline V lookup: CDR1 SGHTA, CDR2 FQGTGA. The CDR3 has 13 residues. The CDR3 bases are TGTGCCAGCAGCTCAAGAGCGGGAAACACCATATATTTT. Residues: CASSSRAGNTIYF.

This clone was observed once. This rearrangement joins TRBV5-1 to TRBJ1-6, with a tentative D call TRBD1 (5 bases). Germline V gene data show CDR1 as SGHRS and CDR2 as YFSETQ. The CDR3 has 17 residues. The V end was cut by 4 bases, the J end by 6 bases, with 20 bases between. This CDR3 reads CASSQGGGGETNSPLHF. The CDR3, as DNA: TGCGCCAGCAGCCAAGGTGGGGGGGGAGAGACTAATTCACCCCTCCACTTT.

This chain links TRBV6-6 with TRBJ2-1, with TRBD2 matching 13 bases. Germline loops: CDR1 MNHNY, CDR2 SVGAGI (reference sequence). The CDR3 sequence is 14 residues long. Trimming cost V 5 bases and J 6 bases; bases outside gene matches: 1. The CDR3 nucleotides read TGTGCCAGCAGTCGGACTAGCGGGAGCAATGAGCAGTTCTTC. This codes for CASSRTSGSNEQFF.

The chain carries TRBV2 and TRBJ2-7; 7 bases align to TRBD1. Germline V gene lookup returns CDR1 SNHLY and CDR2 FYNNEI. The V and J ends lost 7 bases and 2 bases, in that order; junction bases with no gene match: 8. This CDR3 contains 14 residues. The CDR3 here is CASTPDRTTYEQYF. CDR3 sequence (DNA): TGTGCCAGCACTCCGGACAGGACAACCTACGAGCAGTACTTC.